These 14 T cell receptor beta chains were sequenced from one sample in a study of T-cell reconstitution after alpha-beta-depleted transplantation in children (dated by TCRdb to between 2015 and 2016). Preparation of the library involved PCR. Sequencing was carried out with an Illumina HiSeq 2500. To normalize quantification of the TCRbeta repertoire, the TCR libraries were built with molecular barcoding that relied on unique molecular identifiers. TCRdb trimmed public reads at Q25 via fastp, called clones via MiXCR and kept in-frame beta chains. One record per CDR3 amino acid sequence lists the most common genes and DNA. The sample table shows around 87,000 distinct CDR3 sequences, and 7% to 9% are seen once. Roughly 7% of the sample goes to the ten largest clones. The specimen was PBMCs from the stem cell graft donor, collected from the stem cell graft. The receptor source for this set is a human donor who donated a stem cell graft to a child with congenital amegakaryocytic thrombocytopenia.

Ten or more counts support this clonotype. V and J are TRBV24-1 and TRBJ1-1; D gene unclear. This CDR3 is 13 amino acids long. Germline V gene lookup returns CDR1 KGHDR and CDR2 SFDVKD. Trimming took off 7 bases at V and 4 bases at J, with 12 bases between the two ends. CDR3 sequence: CATRKGRSTEAFF. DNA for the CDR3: TGTGCCACCAGAAAGGGTCGAAGCACTGAAGCTTTCTTT.

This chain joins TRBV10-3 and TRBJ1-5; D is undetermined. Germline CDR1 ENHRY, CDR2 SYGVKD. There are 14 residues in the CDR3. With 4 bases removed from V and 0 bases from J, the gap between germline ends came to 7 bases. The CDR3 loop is CAISGVNSNQPQHF. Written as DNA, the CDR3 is TGTGCCATCAGTGGAGTTAATAGCAATCAGCCCCAGCATTTT.

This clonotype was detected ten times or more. CDR3 sequence reads: CSVPAGVSWLPGFF. In nucleotides, the CDR3 is TGCAGTGTTCCAGCGGGAGTCTCTTGGCTCCCGGGGTTCTTC. The chain recombines TRBV20-1 with TRBJ2-1; TRBD2 aligns across 8 bases. Trimming removed 7 bases from V and 15 bases from J; junction bases left unmatched: 20. Germline lookup yields CDR1 DFQATT and CDR2 SNEGSKA (reference sequence). CDR3 length: 14 amino acids.

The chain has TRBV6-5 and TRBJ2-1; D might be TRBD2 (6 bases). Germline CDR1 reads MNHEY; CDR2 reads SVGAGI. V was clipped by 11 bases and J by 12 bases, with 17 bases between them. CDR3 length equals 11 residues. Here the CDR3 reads CAVGGAVWQFF. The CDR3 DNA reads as TGTGCCGTCGGAGGGGCGGTTTGGCAGTTCTTC.

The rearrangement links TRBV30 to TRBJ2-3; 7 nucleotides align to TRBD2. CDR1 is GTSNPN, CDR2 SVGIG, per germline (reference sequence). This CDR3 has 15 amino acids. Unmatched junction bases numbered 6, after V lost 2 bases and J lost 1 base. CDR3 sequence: CAWSLVAGRTDTQYF. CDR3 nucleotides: TGTGCCTGGAGTTTAGTAGCGGGCCGCACAGATACGCAGTATTTT.

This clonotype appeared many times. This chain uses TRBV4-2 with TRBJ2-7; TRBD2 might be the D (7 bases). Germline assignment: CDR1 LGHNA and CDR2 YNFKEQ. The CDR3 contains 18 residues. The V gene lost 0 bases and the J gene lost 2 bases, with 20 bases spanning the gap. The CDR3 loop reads CASSQDRRLTGGAYEQYF. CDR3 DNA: TGTGCCAGCAGCCAAGATCGACGTCTTACGGGGGGCGCCTACGAGCAGTACTTC.

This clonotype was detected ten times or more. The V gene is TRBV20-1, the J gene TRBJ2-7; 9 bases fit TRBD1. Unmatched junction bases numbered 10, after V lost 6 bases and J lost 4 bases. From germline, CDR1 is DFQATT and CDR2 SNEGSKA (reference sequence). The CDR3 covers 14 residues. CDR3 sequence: CSARGTGLSYEQYF. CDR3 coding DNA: TGCAGTGCCAGGGGGACAGGGCTTTCATACGAGCAGTACTTC.

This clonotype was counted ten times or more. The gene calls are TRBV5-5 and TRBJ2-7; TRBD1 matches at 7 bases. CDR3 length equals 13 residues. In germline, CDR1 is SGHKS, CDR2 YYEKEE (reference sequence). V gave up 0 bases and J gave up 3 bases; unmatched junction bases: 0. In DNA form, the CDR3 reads TGTGCCAGCAGCTTGGACAGGGGCTACGAGCAGTACTTC. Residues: CASSLDRGYEQYF.

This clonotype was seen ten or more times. CDR3 in amino acids: CASGDIALTTDTQYF. CDR3 bases: TGTGCCAGCGGGGATATAGCGCTTACCACAGATACGCAGTATTTT. The chain combines TRBV27 with TRBJ2-3; possibly TRBD2 for D (5 bases). The CDR3 runs 15 residues. V was cut by 8 bases and J by 2 bases, with 17 bases left in between. Germline V CDR1 and CDR2: MNHEY, SMNVEV (reference sequence).

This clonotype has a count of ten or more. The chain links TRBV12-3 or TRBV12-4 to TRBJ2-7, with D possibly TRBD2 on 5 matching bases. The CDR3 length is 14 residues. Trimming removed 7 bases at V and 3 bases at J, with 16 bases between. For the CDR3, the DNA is TGTGCCAGCACCTCCGGGATCCTCAACTACGAGCAGTACTTC. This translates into CASTSGILNYEQYF.

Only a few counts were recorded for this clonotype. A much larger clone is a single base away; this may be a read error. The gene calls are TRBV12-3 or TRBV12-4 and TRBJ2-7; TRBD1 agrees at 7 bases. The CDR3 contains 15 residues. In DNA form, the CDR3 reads TGTGCCAGCAGTAGCCCGAAAGGGGGCCGGGACGAGCATTACTTC. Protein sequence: CASSSPKGGRDEHYF.

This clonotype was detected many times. The CDR3 DNA is TGCGCCAGCAGCGGAGGGACCGCCACAGATACGCAGTATTTT. Translation: CASSGGTATDTQYF. The J gene is TRBJ2-3, the V gene TRBV5-1; maybe TRBD2 (6 bases). V was cut by 4 bases and J by 2 bases, with 11 bases left in between. CDR3 length equals 14 residues. Looked up from germline, CDR1 is SGHRS and CDR2 is YFSETQ.

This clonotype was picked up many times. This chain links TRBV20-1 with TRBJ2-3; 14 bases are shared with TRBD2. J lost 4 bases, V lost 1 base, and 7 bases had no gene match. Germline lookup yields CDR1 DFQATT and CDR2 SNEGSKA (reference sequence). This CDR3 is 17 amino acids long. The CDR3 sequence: CSARGTSGRRVADTQYF. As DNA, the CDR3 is TGCAGTGCTAGAGGGACTAGCGGGAGGAGGGTGGCAGATACGCAGTATTTT.

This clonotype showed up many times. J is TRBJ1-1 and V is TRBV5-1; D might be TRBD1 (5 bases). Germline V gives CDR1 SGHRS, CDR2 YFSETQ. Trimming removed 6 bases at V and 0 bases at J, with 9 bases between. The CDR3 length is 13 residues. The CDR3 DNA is TGCGCCAGCAAGACAGACATGAACACTGAAGCTTTCTTT. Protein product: CASKTDMNTEAFF.